The entry that follows covers one T cell receptor beta chain sequence. Its antigen is unidentified. Sequencing used immunoSEQ multiplex PCR; TCRdb keeps in-frame clones, though not all of them. Of 2 million to 2.5 million clones in the sample, 90% to 96% were seen once. The sample comes from a study of shared clonotypes between healthy human individuals. As for the study in general: Plates per donor: three CD4 naive, three CD4 memory, two CD8 naive, one CD8 memory.

Study findings and constraints: On the whole, naive subsets had larger estimated richness than memory subsets had. The expectation was that sequencing depth would affect clonotype sharing among donors.

Splitting the CD4+ cells yielded a CD45RA+ naive subset and a CD45RA-negative memory subset. The CDR3 contains 14 residues. Germline V gene lookup returns CDR1 MDHEN and CDR2 SYDVKM. The trim removed 5 bases at V and 3 bases at J, leaving 7 bases unmatched. The source is a man between 18 and 35 years old in good health. The rearrangement joins TRBV28 to TRBJ2-7; 7 bases match TRBD1. The sequencing input was naive CD4+ T cells sorted from blood. The subset here: CD45RA+ positively selected. This chain's CDR3 is CASSPRDRSYEQYF. CDR3 nucleotides: TGTGCCAGCAGTCCCCGGGACAGAAGCTACGAGCAGTACTTC.